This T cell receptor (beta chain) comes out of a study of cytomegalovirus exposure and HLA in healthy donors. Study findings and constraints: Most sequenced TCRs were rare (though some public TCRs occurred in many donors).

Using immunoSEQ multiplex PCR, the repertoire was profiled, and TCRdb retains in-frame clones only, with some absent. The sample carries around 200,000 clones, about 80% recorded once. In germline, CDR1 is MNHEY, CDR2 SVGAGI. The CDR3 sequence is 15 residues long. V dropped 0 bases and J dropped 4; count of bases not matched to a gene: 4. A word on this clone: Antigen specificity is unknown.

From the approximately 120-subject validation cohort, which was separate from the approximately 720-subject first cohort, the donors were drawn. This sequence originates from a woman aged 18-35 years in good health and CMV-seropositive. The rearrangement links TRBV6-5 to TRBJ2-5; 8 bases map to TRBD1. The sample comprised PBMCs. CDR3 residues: CASSYSSGGGETQYF. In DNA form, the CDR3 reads TGTGCCAGCAGTTACTCTTCAGGGGGCGGAGAGACCCAGTACTTC.